This T cell receptor (beta chain) was recorded in a study of T cell repertoires in cytomegalovirus infection. Study-wide background: Indications of both CMV infection and matching HLA type were provided by public TCR beta signatures.

TCRdb used MiXCR to reprocess the reads, holding one entry per CDR3 protein. The sample lists about 490,000 distinct CDR3 sequences, roughly 12% occurring once. The CDR3 spans 15 residues. The V gene's germline CDR1 is DFQATT and CDR2 SNEGSKA (reference sequence). The source of this sequence is a human donor in good health (CMV status not recorded). Some clones in this sample may be carry-over from other donors' samples. V gene TRBV20-1 combines with J gene TRBJ2-1, with D possibly TRBD1 on 6 matching bases. The sample taken for sequencing was PBMCs. In nucleotides, the CDR3 is TGCAGCGTCAATGGGGGCACCCTACCCTACAATGAGCAGTTCTTC. Its translation is CSVNGGTLPYNEQFF.